This TCR beta chain was profiled in a study of technical replicates of blood from a handful of donors. The assay was immunoSEQ multiplex PCR, and TCRdb's table has in-frame clones only and misses some. Of 56,000 or so clones listed, roughly 93% are singletons. V was clipped by 7 bases and J by 1 base, with 10 bases between them. Germline V gene lookup returns CDR1 MNHNY and CDR2 SVGAGI (reference sequence). The CDR3 extends over 13 amino acids. The sequenced sample consisted of PBMCs. This receptor was taken from a human donor in good health. Some clones in this sample may be carry-over from other donors' samples. V gene TRBV6-6 combines with J gene TRBJ1-1; D remains ambiguous. CDR3 residues: CASTPRGNTEAFF. The CDR3 DNA is TGTGCCAGCACCCCCCGGGGGAACACTGAAGCTTTCTTT.